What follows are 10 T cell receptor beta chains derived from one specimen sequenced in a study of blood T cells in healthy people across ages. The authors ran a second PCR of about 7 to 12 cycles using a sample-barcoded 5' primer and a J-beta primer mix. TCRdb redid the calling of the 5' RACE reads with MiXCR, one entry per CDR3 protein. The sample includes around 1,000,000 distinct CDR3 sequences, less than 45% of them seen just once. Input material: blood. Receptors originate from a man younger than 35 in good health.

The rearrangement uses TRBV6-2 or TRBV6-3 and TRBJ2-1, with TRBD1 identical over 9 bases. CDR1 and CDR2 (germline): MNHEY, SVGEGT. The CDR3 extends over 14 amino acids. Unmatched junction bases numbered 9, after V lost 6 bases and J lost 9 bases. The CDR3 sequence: CASSLRTGEGEQFF. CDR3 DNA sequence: TGTGCCAGCAGCTTGAGGACAGGGGAGGGTGAGCAGTTCTTC.

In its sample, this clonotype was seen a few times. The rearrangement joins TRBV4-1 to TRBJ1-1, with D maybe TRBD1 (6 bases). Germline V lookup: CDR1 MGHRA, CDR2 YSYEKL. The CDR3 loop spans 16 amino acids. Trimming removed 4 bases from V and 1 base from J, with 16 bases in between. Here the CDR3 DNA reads TGCGCCAGCAGCCTAAGCCGAGGACAGCCGAACACTGAAGCTTTCTTT. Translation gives CASSLSRGQPNTEAFF.

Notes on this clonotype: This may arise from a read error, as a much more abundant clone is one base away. CDR3 sequence (DNA): TGTGCCAACAGTCCCCCGGAGACCCAGTACTTC. Residues: CANSPPETQYF. V gene TRBV2 combines with J gene TRBJ2-7; unclear D gene. The DNA end lines up better with TRBJ2-5; the J call may be wrong. The length of the CDR3 is 11 residues. Germline assignment: CDR1 SNHLY and CDR2 FYNNEI.

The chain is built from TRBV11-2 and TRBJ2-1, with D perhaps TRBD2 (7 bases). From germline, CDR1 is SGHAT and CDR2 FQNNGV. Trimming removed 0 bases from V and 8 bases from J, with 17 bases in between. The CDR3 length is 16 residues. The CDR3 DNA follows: TGTGCCAGCAGCTTAGAGGGGGGGCTTTTTAAGGATGAGCAGTTCTTC. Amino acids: CASSLEGGLFKDEQFF.

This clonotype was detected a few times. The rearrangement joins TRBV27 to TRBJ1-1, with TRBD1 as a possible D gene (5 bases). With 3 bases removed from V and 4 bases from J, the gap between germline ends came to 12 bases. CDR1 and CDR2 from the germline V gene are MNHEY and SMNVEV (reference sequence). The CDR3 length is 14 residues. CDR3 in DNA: TGTGCCAGCAGTTTGGCAGGGTGGACCACTGAAGCTTTCTTT. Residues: CASSLAGWTTEAFF.

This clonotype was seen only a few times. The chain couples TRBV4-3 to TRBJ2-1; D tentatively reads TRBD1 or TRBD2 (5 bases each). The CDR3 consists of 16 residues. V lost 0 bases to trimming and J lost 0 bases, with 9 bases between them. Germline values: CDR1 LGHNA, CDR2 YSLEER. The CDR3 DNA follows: TGCGCCAGCAGCCAAGACGGGGCGAGCTCCTACAATGAGCAGTTCTTC. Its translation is CASSQDGASSYNEQFF.

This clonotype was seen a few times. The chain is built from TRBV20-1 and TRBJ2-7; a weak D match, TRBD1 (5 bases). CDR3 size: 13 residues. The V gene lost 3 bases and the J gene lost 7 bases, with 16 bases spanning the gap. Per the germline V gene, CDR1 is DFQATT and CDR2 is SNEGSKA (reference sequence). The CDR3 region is CSASGRVYNEQYF. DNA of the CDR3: TGCAGTGCTAGTGGCAGGGTCTACAATGAGCAGTACTTC.

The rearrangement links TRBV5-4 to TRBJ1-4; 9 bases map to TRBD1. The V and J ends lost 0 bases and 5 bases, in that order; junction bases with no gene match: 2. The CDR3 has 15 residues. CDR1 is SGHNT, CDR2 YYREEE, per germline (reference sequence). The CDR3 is CASSLADRGNEKLFF. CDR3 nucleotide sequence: TGTGCCAGCAGCTTGGCCGACAGGGGGAATGAAAAACTGTTTTTT.

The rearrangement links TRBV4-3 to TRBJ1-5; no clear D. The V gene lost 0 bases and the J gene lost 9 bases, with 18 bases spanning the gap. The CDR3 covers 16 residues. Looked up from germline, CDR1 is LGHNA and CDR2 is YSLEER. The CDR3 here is CASSQEVNEGWWPQHF. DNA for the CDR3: TGCGCCAGCAGCCAAGAGGTGAATGAGGGTTGGTGGCCCCAGCATTTT.

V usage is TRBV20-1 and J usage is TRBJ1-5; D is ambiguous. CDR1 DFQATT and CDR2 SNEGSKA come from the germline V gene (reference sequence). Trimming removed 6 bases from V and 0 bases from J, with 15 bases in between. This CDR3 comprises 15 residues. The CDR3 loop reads CSAQLSSYSNQPQHF. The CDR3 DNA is TGCAGTGCCCAATTAAGTAGTTATAGCAATCAGCCCCAGCATTTT.